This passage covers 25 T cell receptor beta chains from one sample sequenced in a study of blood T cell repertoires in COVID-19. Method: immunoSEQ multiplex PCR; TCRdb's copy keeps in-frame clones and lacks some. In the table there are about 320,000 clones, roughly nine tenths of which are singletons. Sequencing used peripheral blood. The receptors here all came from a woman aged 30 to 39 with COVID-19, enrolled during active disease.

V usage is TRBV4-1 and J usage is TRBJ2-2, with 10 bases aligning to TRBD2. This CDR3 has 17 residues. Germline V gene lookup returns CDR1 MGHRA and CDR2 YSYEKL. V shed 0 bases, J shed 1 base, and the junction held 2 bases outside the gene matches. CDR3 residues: CASSQDQRGGNTGELFF. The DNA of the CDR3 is TGCGCCAGCAGCCAAGATCAGCGGGGGGGGAACACCGGGGAGCTGTTTTTT.

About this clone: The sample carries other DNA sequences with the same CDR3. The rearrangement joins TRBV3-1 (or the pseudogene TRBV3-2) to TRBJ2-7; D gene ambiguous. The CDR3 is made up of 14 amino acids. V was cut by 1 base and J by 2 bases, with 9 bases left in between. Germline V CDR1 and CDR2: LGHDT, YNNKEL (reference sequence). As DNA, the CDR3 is TGTGCCAGCAGCCAAGGAACTGCCGCCTACGAGCAGTACTTC. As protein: CASSQGTAAYEQYF.

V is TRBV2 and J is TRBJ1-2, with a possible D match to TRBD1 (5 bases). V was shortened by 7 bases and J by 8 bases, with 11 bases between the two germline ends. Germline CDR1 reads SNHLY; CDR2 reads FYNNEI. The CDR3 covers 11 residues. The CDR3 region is CASTKGLGYTF. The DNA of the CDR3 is TGTGCCAGCACAAAGGGGCTAGGCTACACCTTC. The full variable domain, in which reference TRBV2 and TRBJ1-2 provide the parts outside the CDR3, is EPEVTQTPSHQVTQMGQEVILRCVPISNHLYFYWYRQILGQKVEFLVSFYNNEISEKSEIFDDQFSVERPDGSNFTLKIRSTKLEDSAMYFCASTKGLGYTFGSGTRLTVV.

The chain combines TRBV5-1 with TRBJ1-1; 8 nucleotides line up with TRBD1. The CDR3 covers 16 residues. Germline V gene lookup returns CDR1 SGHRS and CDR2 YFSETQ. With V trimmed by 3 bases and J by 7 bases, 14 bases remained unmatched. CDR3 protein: CASSSRLNSGGNEAFF. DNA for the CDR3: TGCGCCAGCAGCTCCAGATTAAATTCAGGGGGCAATGAAGCTTTCTTT.

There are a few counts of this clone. The CDR3, as DNA: TGTGCCAGCAGCAAAGCAGAGGAATATGAAGCTTTCTTT. Its protein product is CASSKAEEYEAFF. This chain uses TRBV21-1 with TRBJ1-1. TRBV21-1 is recorded as a pseudogene. The CDR3 contains 13 residues.

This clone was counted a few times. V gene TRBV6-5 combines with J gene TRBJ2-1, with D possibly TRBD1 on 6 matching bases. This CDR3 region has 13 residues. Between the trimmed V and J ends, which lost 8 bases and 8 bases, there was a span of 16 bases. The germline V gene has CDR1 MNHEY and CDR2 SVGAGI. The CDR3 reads CASRATGIDEQFF. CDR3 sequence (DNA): TGTGCCAGCCGAGCTACAGGGATCGATGAGCAGTTCTTC.

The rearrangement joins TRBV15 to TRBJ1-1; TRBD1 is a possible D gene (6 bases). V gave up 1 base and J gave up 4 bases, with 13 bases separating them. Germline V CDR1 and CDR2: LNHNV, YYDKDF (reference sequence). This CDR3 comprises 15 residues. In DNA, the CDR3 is TGTGCCACCAGCAGAGGGTCTAGGGGGGGCACTGAAGCTTTCTTT. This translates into CATSRGSRGGTEAFF.

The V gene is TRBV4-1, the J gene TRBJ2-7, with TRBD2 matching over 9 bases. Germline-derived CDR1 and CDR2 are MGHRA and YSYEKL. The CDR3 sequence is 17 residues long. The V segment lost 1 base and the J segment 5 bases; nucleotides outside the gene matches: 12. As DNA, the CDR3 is TGCGCCAGCAGCCAAGTACCTCCCGGGACTAGCTGGAACGAGCAGTACTTC. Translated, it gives CASSQVPPGTSWNEQYF.

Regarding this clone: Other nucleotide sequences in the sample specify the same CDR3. The CDR3 sequence is CASSAGAYEQYF. The CDR3 nucleotides read TGTGCCAGTTCGGCAGGGGCCTACGAGCAGTACTTC. The J gene is TRBJ2-7, the V gene TRBV19; perhaps TRBD1 as D (6 bases). This CDR3 is built from 12 residues. V shed 8 bases and J shed 2 bases, with 10 bases lying between them. Germline CDR1 reads LNHDA; CDR2 reads SQIVND (reference sequence).

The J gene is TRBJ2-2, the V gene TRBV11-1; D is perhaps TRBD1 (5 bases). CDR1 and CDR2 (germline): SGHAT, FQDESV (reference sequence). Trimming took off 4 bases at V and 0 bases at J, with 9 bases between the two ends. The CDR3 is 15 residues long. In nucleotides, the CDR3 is TGTGCCAGCAGCTCCGAACAGGCGAACACCGGGGAGCTGTTTTTT. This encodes CASSSEQANTGELFF.

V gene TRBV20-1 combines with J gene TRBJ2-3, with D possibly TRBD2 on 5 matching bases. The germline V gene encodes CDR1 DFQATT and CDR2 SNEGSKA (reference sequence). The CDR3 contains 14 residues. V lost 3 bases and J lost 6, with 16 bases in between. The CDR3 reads CSASTRVNGDTQYF. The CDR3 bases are TGCAGTGCTAGTACGCGGGTGAATGGGGATACGCAGTATTTT.

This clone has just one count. DNA for the CDR3: TGTGCCAGCAGCTTGGGACTAGCGGGGGGGAATGAGCAGTTCTTC. Translated: CASSLGLAGGNEQFF. This rearrangement joins TRBV5-6 to TRBJ2-1, with TRBD2 identical over 14 bases. This CDR3 region has 15 residues. The V gene end was trimmed by 0 bases and the J gene end by 7 bases; junction bases not matched to a gene: 0. Germline V gene sequence: CDR1 SGHDT, CDR2 YYEEEE.

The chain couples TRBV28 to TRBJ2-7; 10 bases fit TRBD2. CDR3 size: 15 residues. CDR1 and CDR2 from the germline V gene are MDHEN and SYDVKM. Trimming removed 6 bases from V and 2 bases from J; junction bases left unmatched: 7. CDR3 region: CASRSSGGQTYEQYF. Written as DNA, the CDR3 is TGTGCCAGCAGGTCTAGCGGGGGCCAAACCTACGAGCAGTACTTC.

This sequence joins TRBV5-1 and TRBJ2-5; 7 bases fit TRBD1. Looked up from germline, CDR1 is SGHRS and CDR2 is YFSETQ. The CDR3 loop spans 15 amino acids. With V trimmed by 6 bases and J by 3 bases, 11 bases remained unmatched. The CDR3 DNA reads TGCGCCAGCAAGGTACAGGGGCGAAGGGAAGAGACCCAGTACTTC. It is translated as CASKVQGRREETQYF. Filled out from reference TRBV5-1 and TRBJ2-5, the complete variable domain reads KAGVTQTPRYLIKTRGQQVTLSCSPISGHRSVSWYQQTPGQGLQFLFEYFSETQRNKGNFPGRFSGRQFSNSRSEMNVSTLELGDSALYLCASKVQGRREETQYFGPGTRLLVL.

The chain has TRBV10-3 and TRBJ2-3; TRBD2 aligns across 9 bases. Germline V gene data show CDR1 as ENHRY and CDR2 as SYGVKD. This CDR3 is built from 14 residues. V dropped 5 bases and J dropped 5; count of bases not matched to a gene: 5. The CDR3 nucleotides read TGTGCCATCAGTCGAGCGGGGGGTGTAGATACGCAGTATTTT. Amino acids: CAISRAGGVDTQYF.

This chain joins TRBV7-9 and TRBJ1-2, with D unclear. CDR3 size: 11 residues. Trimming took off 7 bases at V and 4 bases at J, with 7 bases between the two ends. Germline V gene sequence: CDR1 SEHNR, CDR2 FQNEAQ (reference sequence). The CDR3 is CASTSIYGYTF. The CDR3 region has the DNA TGTGCCAGCACCTCTATCTATGGCTACACCTTC.

The CDR3 loop is CASSLIRGNTEAFF. The CDR3 bases are TGTGCCAGCAGTTTAATTCGGGGGAACACTGAAGCTTTCTTT. This sequence joins TRBV27 and TRBJ1-1; no definite D call. Germline V gene lookup returns CDR1 MNHEY and CDR2 SMNVEV (reference sequence). The V end lost 2 bases, the J end lost 1 base, and 8 bases lay between the germline ends. CDR3 length: 14 amino acids.

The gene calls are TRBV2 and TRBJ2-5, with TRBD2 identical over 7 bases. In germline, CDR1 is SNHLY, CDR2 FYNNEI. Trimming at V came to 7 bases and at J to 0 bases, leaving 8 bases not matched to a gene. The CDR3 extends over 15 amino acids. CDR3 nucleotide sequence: TGTGCCAGCATGAAGGCAGCGGGGTACCAAGAGACCCAGTACTTC. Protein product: CASMKAAGYQETQYF.

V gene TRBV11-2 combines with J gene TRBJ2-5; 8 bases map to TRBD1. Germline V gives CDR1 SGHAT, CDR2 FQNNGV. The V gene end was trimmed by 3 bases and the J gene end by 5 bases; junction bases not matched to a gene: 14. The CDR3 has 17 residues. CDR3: CASSFARTGRIKETQYF. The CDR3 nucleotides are TGTGCCAGCAGCTTCGCTCGGACAGGGCGGATAAAGGAGACCCAGTACTTC.

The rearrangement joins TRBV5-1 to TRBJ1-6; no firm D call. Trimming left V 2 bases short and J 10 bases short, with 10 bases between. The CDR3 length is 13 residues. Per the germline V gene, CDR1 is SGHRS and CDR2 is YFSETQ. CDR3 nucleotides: TGCGCCAGCAGCTTTTCGGGAGGATCACCCCTCCACTTT. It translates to CASSFSGGSPLHF. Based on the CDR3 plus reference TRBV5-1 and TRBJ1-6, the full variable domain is KAGVTQTPRYLIKTRGQQVTLSCSPISGHRSVSWYQQTPGQGLQFLFEYFSETQRNKGNFPGRFSGRQFSNSRSEMNVSTLELGDSALYLCASSFSGGSPLHFGNGTRLTVT.

CDR3 in DNA: TGCGCCAGCAGCCAGGGGGTGTGGGGGGGTAATTCACCCCTCCACTTT. This codes for CASSQGVWGGNSPLHF. J is TRBJ1-6 and V is TRBV4-1, with a weak D call TRBD1 (5 bases). Germline values: CDR1 MGHRA, CDR2 YSYEKL. This CDR3 region has 16 residues. The ends were cut back, 3 bases at V and 6 bases at J, with 15 bases in the middle.

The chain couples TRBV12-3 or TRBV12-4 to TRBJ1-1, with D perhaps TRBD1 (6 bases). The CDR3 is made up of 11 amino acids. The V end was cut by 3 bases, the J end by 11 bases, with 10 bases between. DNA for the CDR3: TGTGCCAGCAGTTTGGGGGCTAGGGCTTTCTTT. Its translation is CASSLGARAFF.

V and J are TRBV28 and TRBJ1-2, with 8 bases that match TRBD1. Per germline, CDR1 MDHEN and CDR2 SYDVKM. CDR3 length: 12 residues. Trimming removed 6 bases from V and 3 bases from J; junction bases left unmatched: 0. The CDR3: CASRQGDYGYTF. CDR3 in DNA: TGTGCCAGCAGACAGGGGGACTATGGCTACACCTTC.

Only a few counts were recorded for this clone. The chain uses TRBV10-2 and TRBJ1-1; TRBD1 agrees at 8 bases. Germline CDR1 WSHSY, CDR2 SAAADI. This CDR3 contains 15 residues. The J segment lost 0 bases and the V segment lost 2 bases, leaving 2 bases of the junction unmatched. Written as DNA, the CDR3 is TGCGCCAGCAGTGAGATACAGGGGGTGAACACTGAAGCTTTCTTT. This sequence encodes CASSEIQGVNTEAFF.

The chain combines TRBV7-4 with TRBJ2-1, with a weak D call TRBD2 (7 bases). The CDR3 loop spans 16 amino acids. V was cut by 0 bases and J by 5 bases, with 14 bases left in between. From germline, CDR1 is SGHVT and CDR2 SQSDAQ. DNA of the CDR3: TGTGCCAGCAGCTTAGCAACGGGGGGCCCGGACAATGAGCAGTTCTTC. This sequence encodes CASSLATGGPDNEQFF. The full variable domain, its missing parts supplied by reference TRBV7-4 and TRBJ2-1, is GAGVSQSPRYKVAKRGRDVALRCDSISGHVTLYWYRQTLGQGSEVLTYSQSDAQRDKSGRPSGRFSAERPERSVSTLKIQRTEQGDSAVYLCASSLATGGPDNEQFFGPGTRLTVL.